These 28 T cell receptor beta chains share one sample of origin, sequenced in a study of chemoradiotherapy in HPV16-positive cancers. TCRdb's table, derived via immunoSEQ multiplex PCR, lists solely in-frame clones and lacks some. This table holds over 20,000 clones, approximately 70% found once. Sample collection occurred from a patient who underwent chemoradiotherapy. The receptors stem from a human donor with HPV-associated anogenital cancer.

The CDR3 protein is CASPQNSRRQVTFF. In nucleotides, the CDR3 is TGTGCCAGCCCCCAGAATTCGAGGAGACAGGTGACTTTCTTT. The rearrangement joins TRBV2 to TRBJ1-1; TRBD1 might be the D (6 bases). Germline V lookup: CDR1 SNHLY, CDR2 FYNNEI. The CDR3 totals 14 residues. Trimming cost V 8 bases and J 12 bases, with 25 bases left between them.

The V and J genes are TRBV28 and TRBJ1-6; D is unclear. The ends were cut back, 7 bases at V and 1 base at J, with 14 bases in the middle. CDR1 is MDHEN, CDR2 SYDVKM, per germline. This CDR3 is 16 amino acids long. This CDR3 reads CASITRGWSYNSPLHF. The CDR3 nucleotides read TGTGCCAGCATCACTCGGGGATGGTCCTATAATTCACCCCTCCACTTT.

This clone has a single count. This rearrangement joins TRBV19 to TRBJ2-2; D remains unclear. The CDR3 covers 14 residues. Germline assignment: CDR1 LNHDA and CDR2 SQIVND (reference sequence). V lost 8 bases and J lost 4, with 14 bases in between. CDR3 sequence: CASLKRAFTGELFF. CDR3 in DNA: TGTGCCAGTCTGAAAAGGGCATTCACCGGGGAGCTGTTTTTT.

In this sample, this clone turned up a few times. The CDR3 spells CASSPRTQETQYF. CDR3 sequence (DNA): TGTGCCAGCAGCCCGCGGACCCAAGAGACCCAGTACTTC. V usage is TRBV4-2 and J usage is TRBJ2-5; D unclear. Trimming stripped 4 bases from V and 1 base from J, with 7 bases between. CDR3 length: 13 amino acids. Germline V gives CDR1 LGHNA, CDR2 YNFKEQ.

This chain uses TRBV5-4 with TRBJ2-3, with TRBD1 identical over 9 bases. The germline gives CDR1 SGHNT, CDR2 YYREEE (reference sequence). The CDR3 is made up of 15 amino acids. J lost 3 bases, V lost 4 bases, and 6 bases had no gene match. The CDR3 region has the DNA TGTGCCAGCAGCCTGGGACAGGGTCGGACAGATACGCAGTATTTT. Protein: CASSLGQGRTDTQYF.

This rearrangement joins TRBV2 to TRBJ2-4, with 7 nucleotides matching TRBD2. The CDR3 consists of 15 residues. From germline, CDR1 is SNHLY and CDR2 FYNNEI. V dropped 9 bases and J dropped 1; count of bases not matched to a gene: 9. The CDR3 spells CASLQMGGAKNIQYF. CDR3 nucleotide sequence: TGTGCCAGTCTTCAGATGGGGGGGGCCAAAAACATTCAGTACTTC.

This rearrangement joins TRBV7-2 to TRBJ1-3; a possible D gene is TRBD1 (5 bases). The CDR3 runs to 15 residues. Germline V gene sequence: CDR1 SGHTA, CDR2 FQGNSA. The germline V and J ends were trimmed by 1 base and 4 bases, with 11 bases remaining between them. The CDR3 loop reads CASSLEGRYGNTIYF. The DNA for the CDR3 is TGTGCCAGCAGCTTAGAGGGGAGGTACGGAAACACCATATATTTT.

The chain is built from TRBV6-6 and TRBJ2-7, with unresolved D. CDR1 is MNHNY, CDR2 SVGAGI, per germline (reference sequence). The V and J ends lost 1 base and 6 bases respectively, with 4 bases between them. There are 11 residues in the CDR3. CDR3 coding DNA: TGTGCCAGCAGTTACTTAGGCGAGCAGTACTTC. It specifies CASSYLGEQYF.

CDR3 coding DNA: TGTGCCAGCAGCTTAGTAGCGGGAGGCCCTTTGGGGGAGCAGTTCTTC. Amino acids: CASSLVAGGPLGEQFF. This chain connects TRBV7-2 to TRBJ2-1; 10 positions agree with TRBD2. V was clipped by 1 base and J by 10 bases; unmatched bases: 10. The germline gives CDR1 SGHTA, CDR2 FQGNSA. This CDR3 comprises 16 residues.

This chain links TRBV4-2 with TRBJ1-6, with TRBD1 matching over 8 bases. V shed 4 bases and J 7 bases; nucleotides not matched to a gene: 12. Germline V gene data show CDR1 as LGHNA and CDR2 as YNFKEQ. CDR3 size: 17 residues. CDR3 in DNA: TGTGCCAGCAGCCCAGATATTAGGACAGGGAGAAATTCACCCCTCCACTTT. This encodes CASSPDIRTGRNSPLHF.

V is TRBV28 and J is TRBJ2-2; D not resolved. Trimming removed 5 bases from V and 4 bases from J, with 11 bases in between. The CDR3 covers 14 residues. Germline CDR1 and CDR2: MDHEN and SYDVKM. CDR3 sequence: CASSKTRITGELFF. As DNA, the CDR3 is TGTGCCAGCAGTAAGACTCGGATCACCGGGGAGCTGTTTTTT.

The rearrangement joins TRBV28 to TRBJ2-5, with D maybe TRBD2 (7 bases). This CDR3 comprises 11 residues. Germline assignment: CDR1 MDHEN and CDR2 SYDVKM. V was pared by 3 bases and J by 9 bases, with 8 bases between. CDR3 region: CASSFGGPQYF. The CDR3 nucleotides are TGTGCCAGCAGTTTCGGGGGGCCCCAGTACTTC.

The chain employs TRBV6-6 and TRBJ2-7; D gene ambiguous. The germline CDR1 and CDR2 sequences are MNHNY and SVGAGI (reference sequence). This CDR3 comprises 16 residues. The ends were cut back, 2 bases at V and 3 bases at J, with 17 bases in the middle. DNA for the CDR3: TGTGCCAGCAGTTACGTCTCCTCGGCAGGCCTCTACGAGCAGTACTTC. This codes for CASSYVSSAGLYEQYF.

V and J are TRBV5-1 and TRBJ2-7; D is unclear. The V end was cut by 4 bases, the J end by 2 bases, with 10 bases between. The CDR3 covers 13 residues. Per the germline V gene, CDR1 is SGHRS and CDR2 is YFSETQ. This CDR3 reads CASSREAAYEQYF. CDR3 nucleotide sequence: TGCGCCAGCAGCAGAGAGGCAGCCTACGAGCAGTACTTC.

V usage is TRBV28 and J usage is TRBJ2-5; the D gene is possibly TRBD1 (6 bases). CDR3 size: 13 residues. V was pared by 7 bases and J by 1 base, with 10 bases between. Per germline, CDR1 MDHEN and CDR2 SYDVKM. The CDR3 nucleotides are TGTGCCAGCACCGAGACAGGCCAAGAGACCCAGTACTTC. It translates to CASTETGQETQYF.

The chain uses TRBV6-4 and TRBJ2-1; 11 bases match TRBD2. The junction had 1 base not matched to a gene; V was cut back by 0 bases and J by 6 bases. The CDR3 is 15 residues long. In germline, CDR1 is MRHNA, CDR2 SNTAGT. The DNA for the CDR3 is TGTGCCAGCAGTGACTCTAGCGGGGGGGCCAATGAGCAGTTCTTC. This sequence encodes CASSDSSGGANEQFF.

J is TRBJ1-2 and V is TRBV19; D may be TRBD1 (5 bases). V lost 5 bases to trimming and J lost 6 bases, with 22 bases between them. Looked up from germline, CDR1 is LNHDA and CDR2 is SQIVND (reference sequence). CDR3 length equals 16 residues. The CDR3 protein is CASSPVIGGGWNGYTF. The CDR3 DNA follows: TGTGCCAGTAGTCCAGTTATCGGGGGAGGATGGAATGGCTACACCTTC.

This chain joins TRBV6-4 and TRBJ1-2; D is undetermined. The CDR3 length is 17 residues. Germline V gives CDR1 MRHNA, CDR2 SNTAGT. With 0 bases removed from V and 4 bases from J, the gap between germline ends came to 18 bases. The CDR3 nucleotides read TGTGCCAGCAGTGACTCTTTCCGGGAGGGTGAGACCTATGGCTACACCTTC. Its protein product is CASSDSFREGETYGYTF.

Only a few counts were recorded for this clone. The chain combines TRBV6-5 with TRBJ1-5; no clear D gene. V lost 5 bases, J lost 0 bases, and 8 bases lay in between. The length of the CDR3 is 14 residues. CDR1 is MNHEY, CDR2 SVGAGI, per germline. The CDR3 DNA is TGTGCCAGCAGTGCGACGGATAGCAATCAGCCCCAGCATTTT. Its translation: CASSATDSNQPQHF.

The genes are TRBV5-4 and TRBJ1-1, with 10 bases aligning to TRBD1. The V gene end was trimmed by 4 bases and the J gene end by 4 bases; junction bases not matched to a gene: 7. Germline-derived CDR1 and CDR2 are SGHNT and YYREEE (reference sequence). There are 15 residues in the CDR3. The CDR3 here is CASSPRDRGPTEAFF. As DNA, the CDR3 is TGTGCCAGCAGCCCCAGGGACAGGGGACCCACTGAAGCTTTCTTT.

This clone was found a few times. This chain joins TRBV29-1 and TRBJ1-4; D possibly corresponds to TRBD1 (5 bases). CDR1 is SQVTM, CDR2 ANQGSEA, per germline. Trimming shortened V by 7 bases and J by 3 bases, and 12 bases separated the two germline ends. The CDR3 extends over 13 amino acids. The CDR3 DNA sequence: TGCAGCGCCCACGGGACGGCTAATGAAAAACTGTTTTTT. As protein: CSAHGTANEKLFF.

The chain recombines TRBV18 with TRBJ2-3, with a weak D call TRBD2 (6 bases). The germline V gene has CDR1 KGHSH and CDR2 LQKENI. The CDR3 has 14 residues. The ends were cut back, 5 bases at V and 2 bases at J, with 11 bases in the middle. DNA for the CDR3: TGTGCCAGCTCAAGGGAGGACCTCACAGATACGCAGTATTTT. Translating gives CASSREDLTDTQYF.

This CDR3 reads CASSGAGSYNEQFF. The CDR3 nucleotides read TGCGCCAGCAGCGGAGCGGGCTCCTACAATGAGCAGTTCTTC. The chain carries TRBV5-1 and TRBJ2-1, with D possibly matching TRBD2 (6 bases). Germline-derived CDR1 and CDR2 are SGHRS and YFSETQ. V was pared by 4 bases and J by 0 bases, with 8 bases between. The CDR3 has 14 residues. Full variable domain (remainder filled in from reference TRBV5-1 and TRBJ2-1): KAGVTQTPRYLIKTRGQQVTLSCSPISGHRSVSWYQQTPGQGLQFLFEYFSETQRNKGNFPGRFSGRQFSNSRSEMNVSTLELGDSALYLCASSGAGSYNEQFFGPGTRLTVL.

The chain joins TRBV9 to TRBJ2-3; 12 nucleotides match TRBD2. Per germline, CDR1 SGDLS and CDR2 YYNGEE. J lost 4 bases, V lost 4 bases, and 4 bases had no gene match. The CDR3 consists of 15 residues. The CDR3 is CASSLAGGRADTQYF. The CDR3 DNA sequence: TGTGCCAGCAGCCTAGCGGGGGGGCGGGCAGATACGCAGTATTTT.

This clone was seen a few times. A junction end diverges from the germline sequence, so it may reflect a read error. CDR3 DNA sequence: TGTGCCAGTAGTGCTCGGGTGTTGGTCTTC. It codes for CASSARVLVF. The chain couples TRBV19 to TRBJ2-1; D remains unclear. Germline V gene sequence: CDR1 LNHDA, CDR2 SQIVND (reference sequence). This CDR3 spans 10 amino acids.

The CDR3 spells CASRESQGNYGYTF. In DNA, the CDR3 is TGTGCCAGCAGGGAATCACAGGGAAACTATGGCTACACCTTC. The chain recombines TRBV28 with TRBJ1-2; a possible D gene is TRBD1 (6 bases). The germline V gene has CDR1 MDHEN and CDR2 SYDVKM. The V and J ends lost 6 bases and 2 bases respectively, with 13 bases between them. This CDR3 spans 14 amino acids.

CDR3 loop: CASSQDVSLGTDTQYF. The CDR3 DNA reads TGCGCCAGCAGCCAAGATGTTAGTTTGGGCACAGATACGCAGTATTTT. The V gene is TRBV4-3, the J gene TRBJ2-3; D is ambiguous. With 0 bases removed from V and 1 base from J, the gap between germline ends came to 11 bases. The CDR3 runs 16 residues. Germline CDR1 LGHNA, CDR2 YSLEER.

The chain employs TRBV9 and TRBJ1-3; tentatively, D is TRBD1 (5 bases). Per germline, CDR1 SGDLS and CDR2 YYNGEE. This CDR3 contains 14 residues. The V and J ends lost 6 bases and 0 bases respectively, with 10 bases between them. The CDR3 is CASTGGSSGNTIYF. The CDR3, as DNA: TGTGCCAGCACCGGGGGGAGCTCTGGAAACACCATATATTTT.